The 3 T cell receptor beta chains below come from one sample, sequenced in a study of graft-versus-host responses after intestinal transplantation. Data came from immunoSEQ multiplex PCR; TCRdb stores just in-frame clones and leaves some out. The table has about 88,000 clones, roughly 92% seen once. For these TCRs, the target antigens are not known. Specimen: unstimulated CD4+ T cells sorted from spleen or lymph node cells, collected before intestinal transplant. Source of these receptors: a human donor who received an intestinal transplant.

J is TRBJ2-7 and V is TRBV7-9, with D maybe TRBD2 (5 bases). From germline, CDR1 is SEHNR and CDR2 FQNEAQ (reference sequence). Trimming took off 4 bases at V and 1 base at J, with 8 bases between the two ends. This CDR3 is built from 13 residues. The CDR3 DNA reads as TGTGCCAGCAGCTCAGGACTTTCCTACGAGCAGTACTTC. This sequence encodes CASSSGLSYEQYF.

The chain links TRBV6-9 to TRBJ2-3, with 7 positions matching TRBD1. V was pared by 6 bases and J by 10 bases, with 4 bases of the junction left unmatched. The CDR3 contains 11 residues. The germline CDR1 and CDR2 sequences are MNHGY and SVAAGI. CDR3 DNA sequence: TGTGCCAGCAGCACTCAGGGGGCGCAGTATTTT. It is translated as CASSTQGAQYF.

The V call is TRBV5-1, the J call TRBJ2-5, with 7 positions matching TRBD1. The CDR3 has 15 residues. Germline V gene lookup returns CDR1 SGHRS and CDR2 YFSETQ. V lost 4 bases to trimming and J lost 1 base; unmatched junction nucleotides: 7. CDR3 protein: CASSPGDRFQETQYF. CDR3 coding DNA: TGCGCCAGCAGCCCCGGGGACAGATTCCAAGAGACCCAGTACTTC. Full variable domain (remainder filled in from reference TRBV5-1 and TRBJ2-5): KAGVTQTPRYLIKTRGQQVTLSCSPISGHRSVSWYQQTPGQGLQFLFEYFSETQRNKGNFPGRFSGRQFSNSRSEMNVSTLELGDSALYLCASSPGDRFQETQYFGPGTRLLVL.